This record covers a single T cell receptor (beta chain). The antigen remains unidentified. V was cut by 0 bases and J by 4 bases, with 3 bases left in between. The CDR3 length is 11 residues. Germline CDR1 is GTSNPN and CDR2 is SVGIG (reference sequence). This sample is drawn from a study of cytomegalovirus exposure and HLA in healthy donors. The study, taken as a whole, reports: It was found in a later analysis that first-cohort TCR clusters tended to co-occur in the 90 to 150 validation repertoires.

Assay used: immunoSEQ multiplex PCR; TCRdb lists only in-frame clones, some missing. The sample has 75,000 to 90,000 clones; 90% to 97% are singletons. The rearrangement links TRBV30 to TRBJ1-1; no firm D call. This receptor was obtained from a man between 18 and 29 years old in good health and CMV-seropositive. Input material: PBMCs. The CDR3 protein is CAWSVITEAFF. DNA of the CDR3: TGTGCCTGGAGTGTTATCACTGAAGCTTTCTTT.